This TCR beta chain came from a study of blood T cell repertoires in COVID-19. Study-wide background: Spain, Italy and the United States supplied samples that represented acute and convalescent COVID-19. PBMCs, B-cell-depleted T cells, or T cells provided the cDNA or gDNA that made up the material.

As processed by the authors: Counts of nucleated cells, estimated from reference gene primer amplification, were obtained. Assay: immunoSEQ multiplex PCR; the TCRdb copy retains only in-frame clones and omits some. That table gives V, J and clone size, and the DNA gave D and trimming. The sample contains 50,000 to 75,000 clones, about 88% of which appear only once. The sample taken for sequencing was peripheral blood. This clonotype was obtained from a man aged 80 or over in a cohort sampled during active COVID-19.

The CDR3 DNA reads as TGTGCCAGCAGCCTAGGACATATGGGTCAGCCCCAGCATTTT. It specifies CASSLGHMGQPQHF. The chain recombines TRBV7-2 with TRBJ1-5, with D possibly matching TRBD1 (5 bases). The germline gives CDR1 SGHTA, CDR2 FQGNSA. The CDR3 consists of 14 residues. V was shortened by 5 bases and J by 6 bases, with 14 bases between the two germline ends.